The TCR beta chain described here comes from a study of neurological immune-mediated disorders (dated 2019 in TCRdb). Background on the whole study: Among the roughly 34 multiple sclerosis patients, relapsing-remitting MS accounted for some 30 and secondary progressive MS accounted for 3. Peripheral blood TCR-beta repertoires from patients with HTLV-I-associated myelopathy (HAM/TSP), patients with multiple sclerosis, and healthy controls were compared in the study using UMI-based sequencing. Alongside PBMC samples, the set of 106 TCR-beta libraries contained longitudinal samples, technical triplicates, and paired CD4+ and CD8+ T-cell subsets that had been sorted. The cohort comprised roughly 69 subjects: around 15 HAM/TSP patients, 34 multiple sclerosis patients and 20 or so healthy controls. Summary of the overall study and its limitations: The MS cluster was not associated with any clinical or MRI features, and the authors stated that larger cohorts are needed. The highest TCR clonal expansion was observed in HAM/TSP patients, whereas the lowest was observed in MS patients, even when compared with healthy controls. Expanded clones from different subjects shared no identical CDR3 amino acid sequences, which suggests that TCR-beta repertoires were private in all groups. In a phylogenetic analysis, the repertoires of 18 out of 34 MS patients fell into a single cluster of related CDR3 sequences, pointing to a possible signature at the repertoire level.

For the unsorted PBMC libraries, 2 million PBMCs were stored in RNAlater at -80 degrees C until RNA extraction and were used to generate the libraries. Multiple sclerosis patients were enrolled in a US clinical protocol evaluating disease progression by magnetic resonance imaging. Peripheral blood was subjected to Ficoll-Hypaque density gradient centrifugation to isolate PBMCs, which were then cryopreserved in liquid nitrogen. cDNA was synthesized by template-switch 5'RACE using a primer with a 10-nucleotide random unique molecular identifier that tagged each TCR transcript. Each sequencing run produced over 200 million TCR-beta sequences covering 15-18 subjects. The RNeasy kit was used for extraction of total RNA. Using the KAPA Real-time Library Amplification kit, TCR-beta VDJ regions were amplified with primers for the TCR constant region and the 5'RACE anchor. Sample indexes and Illumina adaptors were added in a first PCR, after which library yield was increased in a second PCR. The roughly 650 bp TCR product was size-selected on a 2% E-gel SizeSelection system after Ampure bead purification. Before pooling, libraries had their quality checked on a Bioanalyzer, their concentration measured with Qubit, and their quantity determined with the Kapa Library Quantification kit. Paired-end 2 x 150 bp sequencing of the libraries was performed on an Illumina HiSeq 2500. To increase sequence diversity, about 25-30% phiX was spiked into each library pool. As for the authors' bioinformatics: The quality-filtered reads were processed with the UMI-based MiGEC pipeline, whose error correction step removed more than 80% of the raw TCR sequences. VDJ genes were aligned to IMGT germline references, and clonotypes were defined by unique CDR3 amino acid sequence plus V-J genes. Clonal expansion, Shannon diversity and CDR3 relatedness were evaluated with VDJtools (CalcPairwiseDistances, ClusterSamples), while phylogenetic trees were built in CLCbio workbench. Clones with at least 8 unique UMIs were defined as expanded, with this threshold being based on coefficient-of-variation modelling across technical triplicates. TCRdb cleaned the public reads at Q25 with fastp, built clones with MiXCR and kept in-frame beta chains. Every CDR3 protein is listed once, alongside the most common genes and DNA of its rows. TCRdb's processing, not the study's, gives the V and J calls here. The table for this sample lists more than 50,000 distinct CDR3 sequences; roughly 3.6% of them were counted only once. The top ten clonotypes cover about 1.5% of the sample.

According to the germline V gene, CDR1 reads SGHRS and CDR2 reads YFSETQ. V loses 0 bases, J loses 1 base, and the germline ends lie 11 bases apart. Spanning cysteine to phenylalanine, the CDR3 consists of 16 amino acids. Only the CDR3 portion is preserved as DNA: 48 bases, with reading frame beginning at the first base. This clonotype showed up many times. Its antigen is currently not known. Base-call qualities are not available, and no considerably larger clone is one nucleotide away. Material for sequencing was PBMCs. The receptor was isolated from a young man with multiple sclerosis. The chain was built from TRBV5-1 and TRBJ1-3; TRBD1 is a possible D gene, resting on 5 matching bases. The CDR3 protein: CASSLGSQGSGNTIYF. The nucleotide sequence reads as follows: TGCGCCAGCAGCTTGGGCAGCCAGGGTTCTGGAAACACCATATATTTT.